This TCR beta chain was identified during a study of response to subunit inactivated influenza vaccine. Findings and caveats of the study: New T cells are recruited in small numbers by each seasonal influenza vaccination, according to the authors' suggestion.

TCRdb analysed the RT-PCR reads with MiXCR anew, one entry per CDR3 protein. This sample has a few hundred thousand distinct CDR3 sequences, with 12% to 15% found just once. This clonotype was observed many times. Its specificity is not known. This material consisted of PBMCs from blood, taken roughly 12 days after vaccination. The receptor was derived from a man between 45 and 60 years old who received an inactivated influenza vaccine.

The CDR3 loop is CATSESGTPPFDEQFF. In DNA, the CDR3 is TGTGCCACCAGTGAGTCCGGGACCCCCCCCTTCGATGAGCAGTTCTTC. This chain joins TRBV24-1 and TRBJ2-1, with D possibly being TRBD1 or TRBD2 (5 bases each). V lost 4 bases to trimming and J lost 8 bases, with 20 bases between them. There are 16 residues in the CDR3. Germline V lookup: CDR1 KGHDR, CDR2 SFDVKD.